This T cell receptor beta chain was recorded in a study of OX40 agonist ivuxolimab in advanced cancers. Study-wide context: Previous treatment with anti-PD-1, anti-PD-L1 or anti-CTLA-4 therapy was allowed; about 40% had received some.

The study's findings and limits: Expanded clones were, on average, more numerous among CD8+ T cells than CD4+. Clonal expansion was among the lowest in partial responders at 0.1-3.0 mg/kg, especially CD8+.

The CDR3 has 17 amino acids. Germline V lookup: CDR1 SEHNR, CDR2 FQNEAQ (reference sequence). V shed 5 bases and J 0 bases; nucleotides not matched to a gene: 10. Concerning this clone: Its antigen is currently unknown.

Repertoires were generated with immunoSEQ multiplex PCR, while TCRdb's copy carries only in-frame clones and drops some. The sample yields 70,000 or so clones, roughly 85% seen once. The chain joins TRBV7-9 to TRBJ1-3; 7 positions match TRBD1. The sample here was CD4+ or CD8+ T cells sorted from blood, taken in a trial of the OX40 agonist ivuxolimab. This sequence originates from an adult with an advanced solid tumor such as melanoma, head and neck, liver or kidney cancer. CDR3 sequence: CASSHPQGQPSGNTIYF. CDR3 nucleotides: TGTGCCAGCAGCCACCCACAGGGGCAGCCCTCTGGAAACACCATATATTTT. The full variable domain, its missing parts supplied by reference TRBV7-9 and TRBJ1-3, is DTGVSQNPRHKITKRGQNVTFRCDPISEHNRLYWYRQTLGQGPEFLTYFQNEAQLEKSRLLSDRFSAERPKGSFSTLEIQRTEQGDSAMYLCASSHPQGQPSGNTIYFGEGSWLTVV.